What follows are 25 T cell receptor beta chains derived from one specimen sequenced in a study of blood T cells in healthy people across ages. Using a J-beta primer mix together with a sample-barcoded 5' primer, a second PCR was run for 7 to 11 cycles. TCRdb independently ran MiXCR on the 5' RACE reads; one entry per CDR3 protein. This sample has about 900,000 distinct CDR3 sequences, with about 48% found just once. Sequenced input: blood. All receptors derive from a man younger than 40 in good health.

There are a few counts of this clonotype. The chain carries TRBV24-1 and TRBJ2-3; weak D call: TRBD2 (5 bases). The V end lost 0 bases, the J end lost 0 bases, and 6 bases lay between the germline ends. Per the germline V gene, CDR1 is KGHDR and CDR2 is SFDVKD. There are 15 residues in the CDR3. CDR3 amino acids: CATSDLGGSTDTQYF. CDR3 coding DNA: TGTGCCACCAGTGATTTGGGCGGGAGCACAGATACGCAGTATTTT.

The chain is built from TRBV12-3 or TRBV12-4 and TRBJ2-3; 7 nucleotides match TRBD1. This CDR3 is built from 12 residues. V lost 11 bases, J lost 2 bases, and 4 bases stayed unmatched. CDR3: CASQGDTDTQYF. In DNA, the CDR3 is TGTGCCTCCCAGGGGGACACAGATACGCAGTATTTT.

The rearrangement links TRBV7-2 to TRBJ2-5, with 10 bases lining up with TRBD2. This CDR3 comprises 15 residues. The germline V gene has CDR1 SGHTA and CDR2 FQGNSA. Trimming took 1 base from V and 11 from J; bases not matched to a gene: 10. CDR3 amino acids: CASSLGQRGGNEQYF. CDR3 coding DNA: TGTGCCAGCAGCTTAGGTCAGCGGGGGGGCAATGAGCAGTACTTC.

This clonotype was counted ten times or more. This chain connects TRBV27 to TRBJ2-3; D is unresolved. The germline CDR1 and CDR2 sequences are MNHEY and SMNVEV (reference sequence). Trimming shortened V by 8 bases and J by 4 bases, and 7 bases separated the two germline ends. This CDR3 comprises 11 residues. CDR3 amino acids: CASGVADTQYF. The CDR3 DNA is TGTGCCAGCGGGGTCGCAGATACGCAGTATTTT.

This clonotype has more than one count but fewer than ten. V usage is TRBV21-1 and J usage is TRBJ2-4; whether TRBD1, the table's D call, matches the DNA was not checked. The J call may be wrong; the DNA end is better matched by TRBJ2-7. TRBV21-1 is designated a pseudogene. The CDR3 covers 13 residues. This chain's CDR3 is CASGTLDSCEQYF. The CDR3 region has the DNA TGTGCCAGCGGCACACTGGACAGTTGCGAGCAGTACTTC.

The V gene is TRBV6-5, the J gene TRBJ2-3; tentative D call: TRBD2 (6 bases). This CDR3 is built from 16 residues. The germline CDR1 and CDR2 sequences are MNHEY and SVGAGI. The germline V and J ends were trimmed by 0 bases and 2 bases, with 12 bases remaining between them. CDR3 in DNA: TGTGCCAGCAGTTACTCGCTGGGGGGAACCACAGATACGCAGTATTTT. Residues: CASSYSLGGTTDTQYF.

The V call is TRBV20-1, the J call TRBJ2-4; D may be TRBD2 (5 bases). The CDR3 covers 13 residues. Germline V gives CDR1 DFQATT, CDR2 SNEGSKA (reference sequence). The germline V and J ends were trimmed by 3 bases and 3 bases, with 9 bases remaining between them. The CDR3, as DNA: TGCAGTGCTAGCGGAGGCGGCAAAAACATTCAGTACTTC. Translating gives CSASGGGKNIQYF.

The chain uses TRBV5-1 and TRBJ2-3, with 11 nucleotides matching TRBD2. This CDR3 spans 16 amino acids. The germline CDR1 and CDR2 sequences are SGHRS and YFSETQ. The junction had 7 bases not matched to a gene; V was cut back by 2 bases and J by 5 bases. The CDR3 spells CASSFDSGGAGDTQYF. For the CDR3, the DNA is TGCGCCAGCAGCTTTGATAGCGGGGGGGCCGGAGATACGCAGTATTTT.

The V gene is TRBV12-3 or TRBV12-4, the J gene TRBJ2-3; D may be TRBD1 (5 bases). The V end lost 10 bases, the J end lost 6 bases, and 17 bases lay between the germline ends. This CDR3 has 13 amino acids. The CDR3 region is CAIAKGVGDTQYF. In DNA, the CDR3 is TGTGCCATCGCGAAAGGGGTCGGCGATACGCAGTATTTT.

V gene TRBV21-1 combines with J gene TRBJ2-5; the table's D call TRBD2 went unverified against the DNA. TRBV21-1 is a pseudogene. This CDR3 has 16 residues. Here the CDR3 DNA reads TGTGCCAGCAGCAAATTAAGGCAGGTGAAGGGCAATGAGCAGTACTTC. Its protein is CASSKLRQVKGNEQYF.

This chain uses TRBV20-1 with TRBJ2-5; D remains unclear. Between the trimmed V and J ends, which lost 1 base and 4 bases, there was a span of 10 bases. CDR1 DFQATT and CDR2 SNEGSKA come from the germline V gene (reference sequence). The CDR3 is made up of 13 amino acids. The CDR3 bases are TGCAGTGCTAGAGTCATGCTCCCAGAGACCCAGTACTTC. Its translation is CSARVMLPETQYF.

The chain recombines TRBV19 with TRBJ2-7, with D perhaps matching TRBD1 or TRBD2 (6 bases each). V was pared by 2 bases and J by 6 bases, with 11 bases between. This CDR3 spans 13 amino acids. Looked up from germline, CDR1 is LNHDA and CDR2 is SQIVND (reference sequence). The CDR3 sequence is CASSISGGGEQYF. DNA for the CDR3: TGTGCCAGTAGTATATCCGGGGGCGGCGAGCAGTACTTC.

The gene calls are TRBV6-5 and TRBJ2-1; D remains unclear. This CDR3 has 13 residues. The V and J ends lost 2 bases and 2 bases respectively, with 4 bases between them. Germline V CDR1 and CDR2: MNHEY, SVGAGI. The CDR3 DNA follows: TGTGCCAGCAGTTACAGACCCTACAATGAGCAGTTCTTC. It translates to CASSYRPYNEQFF.

This chain connects TRBV29-1 to TRBJ1-1; D remains unclear. Trimming took off 5 bases at V and 1 base at J, with 8 bases between the two ends. Germline V gene data show CDR1 as SQVTM and CDR2 as ANQGSEA. The CDR3 sequence is 12 residues long. CDR3 protein: CSVKGWNTEAFF. CDR3 coding DNA: TGCAGCGTTAAAGGGTGGAACACTGAAGCTTTCTTT.

This chain uses TRBV6-1 with TRBJ1-5; D remains unclear. V lost 1 base, J lost 2 bases, and 12 bases lay in between. The germline CDR1 and CDR2 sequences are MNHNS and SASEGT. The CDR3 contains 16 residues. CDR3 bases: TGTGCCAGCAGTGAAGGAGGAAAGGGAGGCAATCAGCCCCAGCATTTT. Its translation is CASSEGGKGGNQPQHF.

Points on this clonotype: Just one base apart from a much larger clone, this may be a read error. The CDR3 here is CASSMGRPGADTQYF. The CDR3 nucleotides read TGTGCCAGCAGCATGGGACGTCCCGGCGCAGATACGCAGTATTTT. The V gene is TRBV7-2, the J gene TRBJ2-3; D might be TRBD1 or TRBD2, each matching 5 bases. This CDR3 contains 15 residues. Germline V gives CDR1 SGHTA, CDR2 FQGNSA. Trimming took off 5 bases at V and 4 bases at J, with 16 bases between the two ends. Full variable domain (rest looked up from reference TRBV7-2 and TRBJ2-3): GAGVSQSPSNKVTEKGKDVELRCDPISGHTALYWYRQSLGQGLEFLIYFQGNSAPDKSGLPSDRFSAERTGGSVSTLTIQRTQQEDSAVYLCASSMGRPGADTQYFGPGTRLTVL.

The V and J genes are TRBV6-5 and TRBJ1-2; a possible D gene is TRBD1 (5 bases). Germline V CDR1 and CDR2: MNHEY, SVGAGI. The CDR3 consists of 16 residues. Trimming removed 0 bases from V and 6 bases from J, with 17 bases in between. The CDR3 nucleotides are TGTGCCAGCAGTTACTCTCCAGGGCTTGAGGGGAATGGCTACACCTTC. Translating gives CASSYSPGLEGNGYTF.

This clonotype showed up just a few times. The chain employs TRBV28 and TRBJ2-1, with D unclear. Germline V gene sequence: CDR1 MDHEN, CDR2 SYDVKM. Trimming removed 5 bases from V and 11 bases from J, with 13 bases in between. The CDR3 runs 12 residues. The chain's CDR3 is CASSLPDPQQFF. In nucleotides, the CDR3 is TGTGCCAGCAGTCTCCCGGACCCCCAGCAGTTCTTC.

About this clonotype: At one of its ends the junction is not consistent with the germline gene, which may arise from a read error. The chain links TRBV5-4 to TRBJ1-1; D ambiguous. CDR3 length: 15 amino acids. CDR1 and CDR2 (germline): SGHNT, YYREEE (reference sequence). The CDR3 nucleotides read TGTGCCAGTAGCTTGGGGTCCCCCATGAACACTGAAGCTTTCTTT. It translates to CASSLGSPMNTEAFF.

This clonotype was observed a handful of times. Here the CDR3 DNA reads TGTGCCAGCAGTTACACAGGGGGGAATTCACCCCTCCACTTT. This encodes CASSYTGGNSPLHF. The chain combines TRBV27 with TRBJ1-6, with 8 bases matching TRBD1. The germline V gene has CDR1 MNHEY and CDR2 SMNVEV (reference sequence). CDR3 length equals 14 residues. Trimming took 4 bases from V and 7 from J; bases not matched to a gene: 3.

This clonotype was seen a single time. The chain has TRBV11-2 and TRBJ2-7, with TRBD1 identical over 7 bases. V shed 5 bases, J shed 2 bases, and the junction held 9 bases outside the gene matches. The CDR3 is 15 residues long. Per the germline V gene, CDR1 is SGHAT and CDR2 is FQNNGV. The CDR3 spells CASSQGQLITYEQYF. The CDR3 nucleotides read TGTGCCAGCAGCCAGGGACAGCTGATTACCTACGAGCAGTACTTC.

The chain links TRBV5-1 to TRBJ2-4; TRBD2 agrees at 12 bases. V lost 0 bases and J lost 4; bases outside the gene matches: 2. From germline, CDR1 is SGHRS and CDR2 YFSETQ. This CDR3 spans 16 amino acids. The DNA of the CDR3 is TGCGCCAGCAGCTTGGACCTAGCGGGGGGGAAAAACATTCAGTACTTC. It yields the protein CASSLDLAGGKNIQYF.

This clonotype appeared once. CDR3 in amino acids: CAWDRSYGYTF. CDR3 nucleotide sequence: TGTGCCTGGGACAGGAGCTATGGCTACACCTTC. The chain links TRBV30 to TRBJ1-2; D perhaps matches TRBD1 (6 bases). Between the trimmed V and J ends, which lost 5 bases and 4 bases, there was a span of 8 bases. The CDR3 loop spans 11 amino acids. Per germline, CDR1 GTSNPN and CDR2 SVGIG (reference sequence).

The rearrangement uses TRBV9 and TRBJ2-5; D ambiguous. CDR1 and CDR2 (germline): SGDLS, YYNGEE. V shed 0 bases and J shed 6 bases, with 12 bases lying between them. This CDR3 region has 14 residues. The CDR3: CASSVELVTKTQYF. Written as DNA, the CDR3 is TGTGCCAGCAGCGTAGAGTTAGTAACGAAGACCCAGTACTTC.

V and J are TRBV12-3 or TRBV12-4 and TRBJ1-2; 7 bases align to TRBD1. CDR3 length: 14 amino acids. The V and J ends lost 5 bases and 6 bases, in that order; junction bases with no gene match: 9. The CDR3 protein is CASSPGQPRDGYTF. The CDR3 bases are TGTGCCAGCAGTCCGGGACAGCCCAGAGATGGCTACACCTTC.